The 28 T cell receptor beta chains below were found in one sample sequenced in a study of T cells in Graves' hyperthyroidism and ophthalmopathy. The source material, RNA transcripts, was used to amplify TCR beta CDR3 regions. HTBI primers were used for first-round RT-PCR of the TCR CDR3. Using its own MiXCR run on the multiplex PCR reads, TCRdb lists one record per CDR3 protein. The sample shows around 690,000 distinct CDR3 sequences, around a sixth of them seen only once. Sequenced: blood. Receptors were obtained from a man aged 45 to 65 with Graves' hyperthyroidism.

The V gene is TRBV20-1, the J gene TRBJ2-1; 13 bases are a match to TRBD2. Germline V gene lookup returns CDR1 DFQATT and CDR2 SNEGSKA (reference sequence). J was trimmed by 9 bases and V by 2 bases; bases with no gene match: 7. The CDR3 has 15 amino acids. In DNA, the CDR3 is TGCAGTGCTAGAAAACTAGCGGGAGGGCCCTCTGAGCAGTTCTTC. It yields the protein CSARKLAGGPSEQFF.

For this clonotype: An end of the junction differs from the germline gene, which may be a read error. CDR3 region: CAGSNGLAGRQETQYF. The CDR3 DNA reads TGTGCCGGCAGTAACGGACTAGCGGGACGCCAAGAGACCCAGTACTTC. The chain combines TRBV27 with TRBJ2-5; 12 nucleotides agree with TRBD2. CDR1 and CDR2 (germline): MNHEY, SMNVEV (reference sequence). This CDR3 contains 16 residues.

The table lists this clonotype with many counts. This chain links TRBV11-1 with TRBJ2-7; no clear D. V lost 5 bases and J lost 2, with 10 bases in between. The germline V gene encodes CDR1 SGHAT and CDR2 FQDESV (reference sequence). The CDR3 totals 13 residues. CDR3 in amino acids: CASSPRWAYEQYF. The CDR3 nucleotides are TGTGCCAGCAGCCCGAGGTGGGCCTACGAGCAGTACTTC. Based on the CDR3 plus reference TRBV11-1 and TRBJ2-7, the full variable domain is EAEVAQSPRYKITEKSQAVAFWCDPISGHATLYWYRQILGQGPELLVQFQDESVVDDSQLPKDRFSAERLKGVDSTLKIQPAELGDSAMYLCASSPRWAYEQYFGPGTRLTVT.

This clonotype was recorded many times. V usage is TRBV6-5 and J usage is TRBJ2-5, with a weak D call TRBD2 (7 bases). The CDR3 contains 15 residues. Germline CDR1 MNHEY, CDR2 SVGAGI. The V end lost 0 bases, the J end lost 4 bases, and 12 bases lay between the germline ends. The CDR3 nucleotides read TGTGCCAGCAGTTACTCGGGGGGGCTGGGAGAGACCCAGTACTTC. It translates to CASSYSGGLGETQYF.

The rearrangement joins TRBV5-1 to TRBJ2-5; TRBD2 aligns across 10 bases. CDR1 is SGHRS and CDR2 is YFSETQ in the germline V gene. The CDR3 has 18 amino acids. With V trimmed by 0 bases and J by 5 bases, 13 bases remained unmatched. The CDR3 sequence is CASSLASSASGSRETQYF. The CDR3, as DNA: TGCGCCAGCAGCTTGGCCAGTTCGGCTAGCGGGAGTAGGGAGACCCAGTACTTC.

This clonotype was seen many times. This chain links TRBV7-2 with TRBJ1-2; no firm D call. V lost 5 bases, J lost 6 bases, and 16 bases lay in between. The germline gives CDR1 SGHTA, CDR2 FQGNSA. This CDR3 has 14 amino acids. As DNA, the CDR3 is TGTGCCAGCAGCCCTGGCGGTCCGCATAATGGCTACACCTTC. Amino acid sequence: CASSPGGPHNGYTF.

The table lists this clonotype with many counts. The CDR3 spells CASSQDLSGANVLTF. The CDR3 DNA sequence: TGTGCCAGCAGCCAAGATCTTTCTGGGGCCAACGTCCTGACTTTC. The V gene is TRBV14, the J gene TRBJ2-6; D unclear. The CDR3 has 15 amino acids. V lost 0 bases and J 1 base, leaving 4 bases between the germline ends. CDR1 is SGHDN and CDR2 is FVKESK in the germline V gene.

Regarding this clonotype: The CDR3 end shows no conserved phenylalanine or tryptophan, and so a read error is likely. CDR3 nucleotide sequence: TGCGCCAGCAGCTTGGAGGGCATGGTATGGGCTGAAGCTTTCTCT. Amino acid sequence: CASSLEGMVWAEAFS. V gene TRBV5-1 combines with J gene TRBJ1-1; D is unclear. Trimming removed 0 bases at V and 6 bases at J, with 15 bases between. Looked up from germline, CDR1 is SGHRS and CDR2 is YFSETQ. The CDR3 runs to 15 residues.

This chain connects TRBV13 to TRBJ2-1, with 7 positions matching TRBD2. Unmatched junction bases numbered 12, after V lost 4 bases and J lost 0 bases. The CDR3 spans 18 residues. Looked up from germline, CDR1 is PRHDT and CDR2 is FYEKMQ (reference sequence). The CDR3 bases are TGTGCCAGCAGCTCCCTTCTAGCGGATCCGAGCTCCTACAATGAGCAGTTCTTC. It translates to CASSSLLADPSSYNEQFF.

This clonotype was recorded a few times. The chain couples TRBV7-9 to TRBJ2-1; 9 bases agree with TRBD2. The junction had 14 bases not matched to a gene; V was cut back by 5 bases and J by 6 bases. CDR1 and CDR2 (germline): SEHNR, FQNEAQ (reference sequence). The CDR3 is 17 amino acids. This chain's CDR3 is CASSQGVGAGGSNEQFF. Here the CDR3 DNA reads TGTGCCAGCAGCCAAGGCGTCGGGGCGGGAGGGTCCAATGAGCAGTTCTTC.

This clonotype was counted many times. This rearrangement joins TRBV7-2 to TRBJ2-1; 8 bases are shared with TRBD2. Germline CDR1 and CDR2: SGHTA and FQGNSA. Trimming took 2 bases from V and 7 from J; bases not matched to a gene: 7. The CDR3 sequence is 15 residues long. DNA of the CDR3: TGTGCCAGCAGCTTACACGGCGGGACTAGGAATGAGCAGTTCTTC. It specifies CASSLHGGTRNEQFF.

This clonotype was counted a few times. The V and J genes are TRBV30 and TRBJ1-1; D ambiguous. The germline V gene encodes CDR1 GTSNPN and CDR2 SVGIG (reference sequence). Trimming left V 4 bases short and J 4 bases short, with 13 bases between. This CDR3 spans 13 amino acids. The CDR3 DNA follows: TGTGCCTGGATAAGGGAGCTCTCCACTGAAGCTTTCTTT. Encoded protein: CAWIRELSTEAFF.

CDR3 coding DNA: TGTGCCAGCAGGCACAGGACCTATGGCTACACCTTC. Translated: CASRHRTYGYTF. The chain employs TRBV6-1 and TRBJ1-2, with a possible D match to TRBD1 (5 bases). The germline V and J ends were trimmed by 6 bases and 4 bases, with 9 bases remaining between them. Germline CDR1 and CDR2: MNHNS and SASEGT. The CDR3 consists of 12 residues.

Comment on this clonotype: It may be a read error: a sequence one base away is much more abundant. CDR3 residues: CASSSPTTLAENIQYF. In nucleotides, the CDR3 is TGTGCCAGCAGCTCACCTACCACTCTAGCCGAAAACATTCAGTACTTC. The V call is TRBV7-9, the J call TRBJ2-4; perhaps TRBD2 as D (5 bases). CDR3 size: 16 residues. Germline CDR1 and CDR2: SEHNR and FQNEAQ (reference sequence).

V usage is TRBV19 and J usage is TRBJ2-1, with a tentative D call TRBD1 (5 bases). Trimming pared 4 bases from V and 6 bases from J, leaving 10 bases between. Germline V gives CDR1 LNHDA, CDR2 SQIVND (reference sequence). This CDR3 is 13 amino acids long. CDR3 loop: CASSRGRANEQFF. The CDR3 bases are TGTGCCAGTAGTAGGGGCCGGGCCAATGAGCAGTTCTTC. Supplemented by reference TRBV19 and TRBJ2-1, the full variable domain reads DGGITQSPKYLFRKEGQNVTLSCEQNLNHDAMYWYRQDPGQGLRLIYYSQIVNDFQKGDIAEGYSVSREKKESFPLTVTSAQKNPTAFYLCASSRGRANEQFFGPGTRLTVL.

The chain couples TRBV20-1 to TRBJ2-1; D perhaps matches TRBD2 (5 bases). The V gene lost 2 bases and the J gene lost 8 bases, with 19 bases spanning the gap. This CDR3 has 15 amino acids. Germline V CDR1 and CDR2: DFQATT, SNEGSKA (reference sequence). The CDR3 DNA reads TGCAGTGCTAGACCCAGTCTAGCCTTGATACATGAGCAGTTCTTC. It yields the protein CSARPSLALIHEQFF.

The chain recombines TRBV9 with TRBJ1-5; D not resolved. There are 15 residues in the CDR3. Germline CDR1 is SGDLS and CDR2 is YYNGEE. The ends were cut back, 0 bases at V and 7 bases at J, with 14 bases in the middle. The CDR3 is CASSVDGNSHQPQHF. In nucleotides, the CDR3 is TGTGCCAGCAGCGTAGACGGGAACTCTCACCAGCCCCAGCATTTT. The full variable domain, in which reference TRBV9 and TRBJ1-5 provide the parts outside the CDR3, is DSGVTQTPKHLITATGQRVTLRCSPRSGDLSVYWYQQSLDQGLQFLIQYYNGEERAKGNILERFSAQQFPDLHSELNLSSLELGDSALYFCASSVDGNSHQPQHFGDGTRLSIL.

This clonotype was detected only a few times. The chain joins TRBV29-1 to TRBJ2-7; no definite D call. The V gene's germline CDR1 is SQVTM and CDR2 ANQGSEA. Trimming pared 5 bases from V and 1 base from J, leaving 12 bases between. The CDR3 has 13 amino acids. CDR3 in amino acids: CSVLEPGSYEQYF. DNA for the CDR3: TGCAGCGTTTTAGAGCCGGGTTCCTACGAGCAGTACTTC.

In its sample, this clonotype was seen many times. The chain has TRBV28 and TRBJ2-1; 12 bases line up with TRBD2. Germline V CDR1 and CDR2: MDHEN, SYDVKM. There are 17 residues in the CDR3. V lost 3 bases and J lost 7; bases outside the gene matches: 10. The CDR3 spells CASSFGASGRASNEQFF. The DNA for the CDR3 is TGTGCCAGCAGTTTTGGGGCTAGCGGGAGGGCCTCAAATGAGCAGTTCTTC.

V gene TRBV7-6 combines with J gene TRBJ2-1; 12 bases map to TRBD2. This CDR3 comprises 15 residues. The J segment lost 10 bases and the V segment lost 5 bases, leaving 9 bases of the junction unmatched. Germline assignment: CDR1 SGHVS and CDR2 FNYEAQ. CDR3 in amino acids: CASSQGLAGAREQFF. The CDR3 nucleotides read TGTGCCAGCAGCCAGGGACTAGCGGGTGCGCGGGAGCAGTTCTTC.

This clonotype was detected many times. The chain is built from TRBV20-1 and TRBJ2-1; 7 nucleotides line up with TRBD1. The CDR3 is 14 amino acids. Per germline, CDR1 DFQATT and CDR2 SNEGSKA (reference sequence). V gave up 5 bases and J gave up 5 bases; unmatched junction bases: 9. For the CDR3, the DNA is TGCAGTGCTGACAAACACGGGACAGACAATGAGCAGTTCTTC. It specifies CSADKHGTDNEQFF.

This clonotype was recorded many times. J is TRBJ1-2 and V is TRBV20-1, with D perhaps matching TRBD1 (5 bases). Trimming removed 5 bases at V and 6 bases at J, with 13 bases between. The germline V gene encodes CDR1 DFQATT and CDR2 SNEGSKA (reference sequence). This CDR3 has 12 residues. In DNA, the CDR3 is TGCAGTGCTCCTCCCCGACAGCATGGCTACACCTTC. Translation: CSAPPRQHGYTF.

As regards this clonotype: The junction departs from the called germline gene at one end, perhaps through a read error. The V and J genes are TRBV11-2 and TRBJ2-1; the D gene could be TRBD1 or TRBD2 (6 bases each). Germline V gene data show CDR1 as SGHAT and CDR2 as FQNNGV. This CDR3 spans 17 amino acids. The CDR3 bases are TGTGCCAGCAGCTTAAACCGTCGTTGGAGGGGGGCTCATGAGCAGTCCTTC. This gives the protein CASSLNRRWRGAHEQSF.

This clonotype came up many times. V usage is TRBV7-2 and J usage is TRBJ1-2, with D unresolved. With 5 bases removed from V and 3 bases from J, the gap between germline ends came to 13 bases. CDR1 is SGHTA, CDR2 FQGNSA, per germline. This CDR3 is 14 amino acids long. CDR3 bases: TGTGCCAGCAGCCCCGCCGTTAACGACTATGGCTACACCTTC. It encodes CASSPAVNDYGYTF.

The sample holds many counts of this clonotype. The V and J genes are TRBV28 and TRBJ2-4; D gene unclear. CDR1 is MDHEN and CDR2 is SYDVKM in the germline V gene. With 3 bases removed from V and 1 base from J, the gap between germline ends came to 13 bases. CDR3 length: 16 residues. CDR3 bases: TGTGCCAGCAGTTTGTCGCGAAGGGTGGCCAAAAACATTCAGTACTTC. This translates into CASSLSRRVAKNIQYF.

This clonotype came up many times. The chain couples TRBV3-1 to TRBJ2-5; a weak D match, TRBD2 (5 bases). CDR1 and CDR2 from the germline V gene are LGHDT and YNNKEL (reference sequence). Trimming pared 5 bases from V and 4 bases from J, leaving 11 bases between. This CDR3 spans 13 amino acids. The CDR3 sequence: CASSATSLETQYF. The CDR3 DNA is TGTGCCAGCAGCGCAACTAGTTTAGAGACCCAGTACTTC.

This clonotype was observed at least ten times. This sequence joins TRBV28 and TRBJ2-7; 10 nucleotides match TRBD2. Germline V gene lookup returns CDR1 MDHEN and CDR2 SYDVKM. The CDR3 extends over 14 amino acids. This CDR3 reads CATRLAGVSYEQYF. The CDR3 region has the DNA TGTGCAACCCGACTAGCGGGCGTATCCTACGAGCAGTACTTC.

The gene calls are TRBV2 and TRBJ1-3; D unclear. The CDR3 is 14 residues long. With 6 bases removed from V and 2 bases from J, the gap between germline ends came to 11 bases. In germline, CDR1 is SNHLY, CDR2 FYNNEI. CDR3 coding DNA: TGTGCCAGCAGGGACTTTGTACCTGGAAACACCATATATTTT. Its protein product is CASRDFVPGNTIYF.